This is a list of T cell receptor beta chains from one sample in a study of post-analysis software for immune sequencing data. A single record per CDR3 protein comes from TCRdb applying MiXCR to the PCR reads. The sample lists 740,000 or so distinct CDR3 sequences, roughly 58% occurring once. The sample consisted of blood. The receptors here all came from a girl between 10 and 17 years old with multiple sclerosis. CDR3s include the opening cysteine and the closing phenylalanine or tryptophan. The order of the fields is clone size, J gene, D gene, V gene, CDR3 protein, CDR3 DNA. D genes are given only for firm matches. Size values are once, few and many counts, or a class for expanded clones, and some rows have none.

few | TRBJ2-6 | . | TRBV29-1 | CSVEGPSGANVLTF | TGCAGCGTTGAAGGGCCCTCTGGGGCCAACGTCCTGACTTTC
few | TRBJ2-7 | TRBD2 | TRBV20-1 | CSAIRGRVGNEQYF | TGCAGTGCTATTCGCGGGAGGGTCGGCAATGAGCAGTACTTC
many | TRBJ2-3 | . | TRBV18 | CASSPEVQGADTQYF | TGTGCCAGCTCACCCGAGGTTCAGGGCGCAGATACGCAGTATTTT
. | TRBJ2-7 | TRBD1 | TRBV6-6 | CASSARDRGYEQYF | TGTGCCAGCAGTGCCCGGGACAGGGGCTACGAGCAGTACTTC
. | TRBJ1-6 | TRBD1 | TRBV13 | CASSLGDRENSPLHF | TGTGCCAGCAGCTTAGGAGACAGGGAGAATTCACCCCTCCACTTT
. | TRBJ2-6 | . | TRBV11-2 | CASSLSLVRSSGANVLTF | TGTGCCAGCAGCTTATCTCTGGTTAGAAGCTCTGGGGCCAACGTCCTGACTTTC
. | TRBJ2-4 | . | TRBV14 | CASSLGPRGGKNIQYF | TGTGCCAGCAGCCTGGGCCCTCGCGGTGGCAAAAACATTCAGTACTTC
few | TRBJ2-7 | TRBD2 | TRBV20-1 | CSAPPAGGVYEQYF | TGCAGTGCCCCTCCGGCGGGGGGGGTCTACGAGCAGTACTTC
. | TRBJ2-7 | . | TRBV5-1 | CAGSFAENYEQYF | TGCGCCGGCAGCTTTGCCGAAAACTACGAGCAGTACTTC
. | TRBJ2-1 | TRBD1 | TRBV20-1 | CSARTFLTGVYTVNEQFF | TGCAGTGCTCGGACCTTCCTAACAGGGGTCTATACGGTCAATGAGCAGTTCTTC
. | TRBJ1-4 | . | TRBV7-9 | CASSSNSATNEKLFF | TGTGCCAGCAGCTCAAACAGTGCAACTAATGAAAAACTGTTTTTT